One sample yielded the 19 T cell receptor beta chains listed below, sequenced in a study of T cells expressing NK-cell markers. From the 5' RACE reads, TCRdb lists one entry per CDR3 protein and no DNA. This listing includes around 280,000 distinct CDR3 sequences. Sequenced: blood T cells: a sorted CD56 or NKG2C T cell subset, CD4+ or CD8+ T cells, or bulk PBMC T cells (not recorded which). All receptors derive from a man between 18 and 35 years old in good health.

This chain links TRBV9 with TRBJ2-4. Germline CDR1 SGDLS, CDR2 YYNGEE. The CDR3 is made up of 13 amino acids. The CDR3 region is CASSAGPQNIQYF.

V and J are TRBV9 and TRBJ2-1; TCRdb indicates TRBD2, and absent DNA this call remains unverified. The CDR3 is 16 residues long. The V gene's germline CDR1 is SGDLS and CDR2 YYNGEE. The CDR3 region is CASSVGRTSGYNEQFF.

The rearrangement links TRBV20-1 to TRBJ2-1; TCRdb selects TRBD1, and the lack of DNA leaves this call unchecked. CDR3 length: 12 amino acids. The germline V gene has CDR1 DFQATT and CDR2 SNEGSKA (reference sequence). The CDR3 protein is CSKRGPTNEQFF.

This chain uses TRBV7-2 with TRBJ1-3. The CDR3 loop spans 18 amino acids. CDR1 and CDR2 from the germline V gene are SGHTA and FQGNSA. The CDR3 here is CASSLAPARRNSGNTIYF.

The chain links TRBV28 to TRBJ2-3; there is no DNA to check the TCRdb D call of TRBD1. Looked up from germline, CDR1 is MDHEN and CDR2 is SYDVKM. The CDR3 has 16 residues. The CDR3 sequence is CASSSRGKGGADTQYF.

The chain joins TRBV20-1 to TRBJ2-3; TCRdb indicates TRBD2, and absent DNA this call remains unverified. The germline CDR1 and CDR2 sequences are DFQATT and SNEGSKA (reference sequence). This CDR3 comprises 12 residues. The CDR3 sequence is CSPLGYTDTQYF.

The chain carries TRBV6-1 and TRBJ2-6; TCRdb picks TRBD2, but there is no DNA to check that call. Germline lookup yields CDR1 MNHNS and CDR2 SASEGT. This CDR3 spans 16 amino acids. The CDR3: CASTQVGGSGANVLTF.

The rearrangement uses TRBV7-2 and TRBJ1-5; TCRdb returns TRBD1, unconfirmable since there is no DNA. This CDR3 is 16 amino acids long. In germline, CDR1 is SGHTA, CDR2 FQGNSA. CDR3 protein: CASSSPGGTGSQPQHF.

CDR3 region: CASTVGVGSPLHF. The genes are TRBV3-1 and TRBJ1-6; lacking DNA, the TRBD1 call made by TCRdb goes unchecked. Germline V gene sequence: CDR1 LGHDT, CDR2 YNNKEL (reference sequence). CDR3 length equals 13 residues.

V usage is TRBV12-3 or TRBV12-4 and J usage is TRBJ2-4; TCRdb selects TRBD1, and the lack of DNA leaves this call unchecked. CDR3 size: 13 residues. CDR3 in amino acids: CASGWGVRNIQYF.

The chain's CDR3 is CSAPKPSGRELETQYF. V is TRBV20-1 and J is TRBJ2-5; TCRdb outputs TRBD2, but without DNA this stays unchecked. Germline-derived CDR1 and CDR2 are DFQATT and SNEGSKA (reference sequence). The CDR3 runs to 16 residues.

The rearrangement links TRBV24-1 to TRBJ1-1; the TCRdb D gene call, TRBD1, has no DNA to confirm it. Germline CDR1 reads KGHDR; CDR2 reads SFDVKD. CDR3 length: 13 amino acids. CDR3: CATSEANRAEAFF.

The rearrangement uses TRBV5-1 and TRBJ2-5. The germline CDR1 and CDR2 sequences are SGHRS and YFSETQ. CDR3 length: 16 amino acids. Here the CDR3 reads CASSSGRLRYQETQYF.

The V and J genes are TRBV7-2 and TRBJ1-1; the TCRdb D gene call, TRBD1, has no DNA to confirm it. CDR3 length equals 12 residues. CDR1 is SGHTA and CDR2 is FQGNSA in the germline V gene. CDR3 protein: CASSPGTAEAFF.

The chain combines TRBV11-2 with TRBJ2-6. CDR1 is SGHAT, CDR2 FQNNGV, per germline. The CDR3 runs to 19 residues. The CDR3 region is CASSLVGGSLSSGANVLTF.

This chain links TRBV7-2 with TRBJ2-5; TCRdb indicates TRBD2, and absent DNA this call remains unverified. This CDR3 has 15 residues. CDR1 is SGHTA and CDR2 is FQGNSA in the germline V gene. CDR3 protein: CASSSSGTSSETQYF.

The chain uses TRBV6-1 and TRBJ1-5. The V gene's germline CDR1 is MNHNS and CDR2 SASEGT. The CDR3 runs 16 residues. This CDR3 is CASSDRRASFNQPQHF.

V is TRBV5-4 and J is TRBJ2-3; checking the TCRdb D call of TRBD2 is not possible without DNA. Germline CDR1 and CDR2: SGHNT and YYREEE (reference sequence). The CDR3 contains 16 residues. CDR3: CASTFGSGRRTDTQYF.

The chain uses TRBV11-2 and TRBJ2-1; TCRdb designates TRBD2, a call that cannot be tested without DNA. The CDR3 is 12 residues long. Germline values: CDR1 SGHAT, CDR2 FQNNGV. The CDR3: CASSSEGNEQFF. The variable domain in full, completed from reference TRBV11-2 and TRBJ2-1, reads EAGVAQSPRYKIIEKRQSVAFWCNPISGHATLYWYQQILGQGPKLLIQFQNNGVVDDSQLPKDRFSAERLKGVDSTLKIQPAKLEDSAVYLCASSSEGNEQFFGPGTRLTVL.